This T cell receptor (beta chain) came from a study of T cell repertoires in cytomegalovirus infection. Remarks on this clonotype: Its antigen is as yet unknown.

TCRdb re-called the reads with MiXCR, one entry per CDR3 protein. This table holds some 940,000 distinct CDR3 sequences, under 40% found once. This material consisted of cultured CD8+ T cells from PBMCs, taken from culture after CMV antigen stimulation. This TCR was recovered from a human donor in good health (CMV status not recorded). Some clones in this sample may be carry-over from other donors' samples.

The DNA of the CDR3 is TGTGCCAGCAGTTCGACCGGGACAGGGAATCTGTACTTC. As protein: CASSSTGTGNLYF. V usage is TRBV12-3 or TRBV12-4 and J usage is TRBJ2-7; 9 bases align to TRBD1. The V and J ends lost 4 bases and 12 bases, in that order; junction bases with no gene match: 10. This CDR3 region has 13 residues.